The clone carrying this T cell receptor (beta chain) was seen a few times. These data are taken from a study of control samples from healthy donors and cancer patients. This CDR3 has 15 amino acids. Looked up from germline, CDR1 is MGHDK and CDR2 is SYGVNS. With 4 bases removed from V and 4 bases from J, the gap between germline ends came to 16 bases. TCRdb keeps only in-frame clones here, not all; method: immunoSEQ multiplex PCR. The table has some 130,000 clones, approximately 88% seen once. This chain links TRBV25-1 with TRBJ1-2; no firm D call. The TCR sequence derives from a man aged 40-55 years in good health. Specimen: blood. As DNA, the CDR3 is TGTGCCAGCAGTGGGTTTAAAAATTTGGGCTATGGCTACACCTTC. Translating gives CASSGFKNLGYGYTF.